The 10 T cell receptor beta chains below all came from one sample that was sequenced in a study of technical replicates of blood from several donors. Profiled with immunoSEQ multiplex PCR; TCRdb holds only in-frame clones, not every one. The data contain more than 60,000 clones, around 93% of them singletons. The sample consisted of T cells isolated from PBMCs. All receptors derive from a human donor in good health.

The chain links TRBV7-9 to TRBJ2-7; TRBD2 agrees at 7 bases. CDR3 length equals 15 residues. CDR1 is SEHNR and CDR2 is FQNEAQ in the germline V gene (reference sequence). The ends lost 3 bases at V and 3 bases at J; junction bases unmatched: 8. In DNA form, the CDR3 reads TGTGCCAGCAGCTTTACGGGAGGAACATTCTACGAGCAGTACTTC. This encodes CASSFTGGTFYEQYF.

The rearrangement joins TRBV6-1 to TRBJ1-4; D call uncertain. This CDR3 is 15 amino acids long. Per germline, CDR1 MNHNS and CDR2 SASEGT. The germline V and J ends were trimmed by 10 bases and 1 base, with 16 bases remaining between them. The CDR3 bases are TGTGCCACCGCGGTCTCAGGAGGAACTAATGAAAAACTGTTTTTT. It codes for CATAVSGGTNEKLFF.

The chain has TRBV6-1 and TRBJ1-1; D call uncertain. Germline assignment: CDR1 MNHNS and CDR2 SASEGT. V lost 4 bases to trimming and J lost 5 bases, with 14 bases between them. The CDR3 runs 14 residues. The CDR3 DNA reads as TGTGCCAGCAGTGGAATGAGGGCGGGAACTGAAGCTTTCTTT. Its translation: CASSGMRAGTEAFF.

This rearrangement joins TRBV19 to TRBJ1-1; possible D gene TRBD1, 5 bases. CDR3 size: 13 residues. Germline CDR1 is LNHDA and CDR2 is SQIVND (reference sequence). Trimming removed 1 base from V and 5 bases from J, with 8 bases in between. The CDR3 nucleotides read TGTGCCAGTAGTATAGGGACACGGACTGAAGCTTTCTTT. It codes for CASSIGTRTEAFF.

The chain uses TRBV30 and TRBJ1-1; D is undetermined. CDR3 length: 12 amino acids. CDR1 is GTSNPN and CDR2 is SVGIG in the germline V gene (reference sequence). The CDR3, as DNA: TGTGCTATCACAGAGACGAACACTGAAGCTTTCTTT. It specifies CAITETNTEAFF.

This clone came up once. The genes are TRBV28 and TRBJ1-1; weak D call: TRBD1 (6 bases). The V gene lost 7 bases and the J gene lost 0 bases, with 12 bases spanning the gap. The length of the CDR3 is 14 residues. CDR1 and CDR2 from the germline V gene are MDHEN and SYDVKM. CDR3 coding DNA: TGTGCCAGCACCCCACACAGGGTGAACACTGAAGCTTTCTTT. This codes for CASTPHRVNTEAFF.

The V call is TRBV11-2, the J call TRBJ2-7; 9 nucleotides match TRBD1. Trimming at V came to 5 bases and at J to 4 bases, leaving 12 bases not matched to a gene. This CDR3 is 16 amino acids long. CDR1 and CDR2 from the germline V gene are SGHAT and FQNNGV. CDR3 bases: TGTGCCAGCAGCCAGGATTATCGGGACAGGGTGTACGAGCAGTACTTC. It translates to CASSQDYRDRVYEQYF.

The count of this clone is one. The chain combines TRBV6-5 with TRBJ1-2; 7 bases match TRBD1. Germline values: CDR1 MNHEY, CDR2 SVGAGI. The CDR3 length is 13 residues. Trimming removed 5 bases from V and 4 bases from J; junction bases left unmatched: 4. CDR3 region: CASSRQGIYGYTF. In DNA form, the CDR3 reads TGTGCCAGCAGTCGACAGGGTATCTATGGCTACACCTTC.

This chain joins TRBV19 and TRBJ2-2; 7 bases are shared with TRBD2. Germline V gives CDR1 LNHDA, CDR2 SQIVND (reference sequence). J was trimmed by 5 bases and V by 7 bases; bases with no gene match: 4. This CDR3 spans 13 amino acids. In nucleotides, the CDR3 is TGTGCCAGTATGGGGCGGGGGACCGGGGAGCTGTTTTTT. It translates to CASMGRGTGELFF.

The CDR3 sequence: CASSFRTSTDYNEQFF. The CDR3 region has the DNA TGCGCCAGCAGCTTTAGGACTAGCACAGACTACAATGAGCAGTTCTTC. The chain links TRBV4-1 to TRBJ2-1; TRBD2 matches at 8 bases. The CDR3 is 16 residues long. Trimming removed 5 bases from V and 3 bases from J; junction bases left unmatched: 9. Germline V lookup: CDR1 MGHRA, CDR2 YSYEKL.